The rows below give T cell receptor beta chains drawn from one sample of a study of OX40 agonist ivuxolimab in advanced cancers. This table comes from immunoSEQ multiplex PCR, and its TCRdb copy is limited to in-frame clones, with some not included. Of roughly 75,000 clones listed, roughly nine tenths are singletons. This sample comprised CD4+ or CD8+ T cells sorted from blood, obtained in a trial of the OX40 agonist ivuxolimab. These receptors all come from an adult with an advanced solid tumor such as melanoma, head and neck, liver or kidney cancer. CDR3s include the opening cysteine and the closing phenylalanine or tryptophan. A D gene is named only where the DNA matches it firmly. For some rows the clone size is stated as once, few or many, or as a class when expanded; others skip it.

clone size | D gene | J gene | V gene | CDR3 DNA | CDR3 protein
NA | NA | TRBJ1-1 | TRBV5-1 | TGCGCCAGCAGCGGGGATTTTCCAAGCGCTGAAGCTTTCTTT | CASSGDFPSAEAFF
NA | TRBD2 | TRBJ2-1 | TRBV11-3 | TGTGCCAGCAGCTTAGGGACTAGCGCCTACAATGAGCAGTTCTTC | CASSLGTSAYNEQFF
NA | TRBD1 | TRBJ2-7 | TRBV5-1 | TGCGCCAGCAGCGCAAAGACAGGGATAGGGTCCGAGCAGTACTTC | CASSAKTGIGSEQYF
NA | TRBD2 | TRBJ2-1 | TRBV19 | TGTGCCAGTAGTATAAGGGGACTAGACAATGAGCAGTTCTTC | CASSIRGLDNEQFF
few | NA | TRBJ2-7 | TRBV2 | TGTGCCAGCAGTTTCCAACACCACGAGCAGTACTTC | CASSFQHHEQYF
NA | TRBD1 | TRBJ2-2 | TRBV27 | TGTGCCAGCGGGTGGGACAGGGGGACCGGGGAGCTGTTTTTT | CASGWDRGTGELFF
NA | TRBD2 | TRBJ2-3 | TRBV4-1 | TGCGCCAGCAGCCAAGCACTAGCGGCGTCTAGCACAGATACGCAGTATTTT | CASSQALAASSTDTQYF
NA | NA | TRBJ1-1 | TRBV5-4 | TGTGCCAGCAGCCTCAGGGGTGGAAACACTGAAGCTTTCTTT | CASSLRGGNTEAFF
NA | NA | TRBJ1-2 | TRBV7-3 | TGTGCCAGCAGCTTAACAGGGTATTACTATGGCTACACCTTC | CASSLTGYYYGYTF
once | NA | TRBJ2-3 | TRBV6-5 | TGTGCCAGCAGTTGGACAGGCACAGATACGCAGTATTTT | CASSWTGTDTQYF
once | NA | TRBJ2-2 | TRBV4-1 | TGCGCCAGCAGCCATGATAAGGGGGACACCGGGGAGCTGTTTTTT | CASSHDKGDTGELFF
NA | TRBD2 | TRBJ2-7 | TRBV27 | TGTGCCAGCGGGGGGGGAGGGCGGTACTACGAGCAGTACTTC | CASGGGGRYYEQYF
NA | TRBD2 | TRBJ2-7 | TRBV6-4 | TGTGCCAGCAGCGTACTAGCGGGAGGTGCCTACGAGCAGTACTTC | CASSVLAGGAYEQYF
NA | NA | TRBJ1-1 | TRBV6-1 | TGTGCCAGCAGTGAAGCGGCAGCCCTGGGGGAAGCTTTCTTT | CASSEAAALGEAFF
NA | NA | TRBJ2-7 | TRBV21-1 | TGTGCCAGCAGCTCCGGCAGCCCGGGACAGGCCTACGAGCAGTACTTC | CASSSGSPGQAYEQYF
NA | NA | TRBJ2-5 | TRBV20-1 | TGCAGATTGAGCGGCCAAGAGACCCAGTACTTC | CRLSGQETQYF
NA | NA | TRBJ2-7 | TRBV23-1 | TGCGCCAGCAGTCAGTCCAGGGAGCAAGTCTACGAGCAGTACTTC | CASSQSREQVYEQYF
few | NA | TRBJ2-3 | TRBV20-1 | TGCAGTGCTAGTAGGGCTACGCAGTATTTT | CSASRATQYF
NA | TRBD1 | TRBJ2-7 | TRBV5-6 | TGTGCCAGCAGCTTGCTTGGGACAGGGCTGGACGAGCAGTACTTC | CASSLLGTGLDEQYF
NA | TRBD2 | TRBJ2-1 | TRBV28 | TGTGCCAGCAGTCAGCGGGAGGGCCGGGGTGAGCAGTTCTTC | CASSQREGRGEQFF
NA | NA | TRBJ2-2 | TRBV7-9 | TGTGCCAGCAGCCCCAGCCCGGGGTGGACCGGGGAGCTGTTTTTT | CASSPSPGWTGELFF
NA | TRBD2 | TRBJ2-1 | TRBV28 | TGTGCCAGCACCGGGGAGGGGAATGAGCAGTTCTTC | CASTGEGNEQFF
NA | TRBD1 | TRBJ1-1 | TRBV7-8 | TGTGCCAGCAGCTTAGGAACAGGGGGCCTCACTGAAGCTTTCTTT | CASSLGTGGLTEAFF
NA | NA | TRBJ2-4 | TRBV5-6 | TGTGCCAGCAGCTTGCGACAGGCCCTAGCCAAAAACATTCAGTACTTC | CASSLRQALAKNIQYF
NA | NA | TRBJ2-3 | TRBV19 | TGTGCCAGTAGTTTGGACTCGGCGACAGCAGGGTTTTCTATAGGCACAGATACGCAGTATTTT | CASSLDSATAGFSIGTDTQYF
NA | NA | TRBJ1-1 | TRBV7-9 | TGTGCCAGCAGCTTAGAGAGCACTGAAGCTTTCTTT | CASSLESTEAFF
NA | TRBD2 | TRBJ2-6 | TRBV6-4 | TGTGCCAGCAGTGACTCTAGCGGGAGCTCTGGGGCCAACGTCCTGACTTTC | CASSDSSGSSGANVLTF
NA | NA | TRBJ1-5 | TRBV27 | TGTGCCAGCAGTTCGGGAAGATATGGCAATCAGCCCCAGCATTTT | CASSSGRYGNQPQHF
NA | NA | TRBJ1-2 | TRBV6-5 | TGTGCCAGCAGCCGGGGCCGCGGTAACTATGGCTACACCTTC | CASSRGRGNYGYTF
NA | NA | TRBJ1-4 | TRBV30 | TGTGCCTGGAGTGTCGGGGGGACCACTTATGAAAAACTGTTTTTT | CAWSVGGTTYEKLFF
NA | TRBD1 | TRBJ1-1 | TRBV10-2 | TGCGCCAGCAGCTTAGGACAGGGGCCCACTGAAGCTTTCTTT | CASSLGQGPTEAFF
once | TRBD2 | TRBJ2-7 | TRBV7-9 | TGTGCCAGCAGCGGACGGGACTACGCCTACGAGCAGTACTTC | CASSGRDYAYEQYF
NA | TRBD1 | TRBJ1-1 | TRBV11-3 | TGTGCCAGCAGCTCACTCCGGGACAGGGTGAACACTGAAGCTTTCTTT | CASSSLRDRVNTEAFF
NA | NA | TRBJ2-5 | TRBV15 | TGTGCCACCAGCATCTCCCACCTGCGGTCGCAAGAGACCCAGTACTTC | CATSISHLRSQETQYF
NA | TRBD2 | TRBJ2-3 | TRBV6-6 | TGTGCCAGCAGTTCAGTTCGGGGGGTTACGCAGTATTTT | CASSSVRGVTQYF
once | NA | TRBJ1-5 | TRBV28 | TGTGCCAGCAGTCCCCCGACACTCTATAGCAATCAGCCCCAGCATTTT | CASSPPTLYSNQPQHF
NA | TRBD1 | TRBJ2-7 | TRBV11-1 | TGTGCCAGCAGCCCCCAGGGGGCCTTCTACGAGCAGTACTTC | CASSPQGAFYEQYF